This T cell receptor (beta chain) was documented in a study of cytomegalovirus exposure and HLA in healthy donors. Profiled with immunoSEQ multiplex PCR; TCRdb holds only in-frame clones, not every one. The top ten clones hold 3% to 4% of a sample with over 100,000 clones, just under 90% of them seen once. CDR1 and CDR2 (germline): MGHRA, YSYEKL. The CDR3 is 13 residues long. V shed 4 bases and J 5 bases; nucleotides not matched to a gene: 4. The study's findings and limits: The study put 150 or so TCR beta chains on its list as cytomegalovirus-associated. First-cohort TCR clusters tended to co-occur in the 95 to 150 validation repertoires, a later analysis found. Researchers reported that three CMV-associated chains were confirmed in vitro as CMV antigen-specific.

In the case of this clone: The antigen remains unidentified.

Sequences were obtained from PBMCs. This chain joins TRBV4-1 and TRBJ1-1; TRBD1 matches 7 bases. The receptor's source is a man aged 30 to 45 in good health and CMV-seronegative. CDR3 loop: CASSPGQRTEAFF. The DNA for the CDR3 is TGCGCCAGCAGCCCGGGACAGAGGACTGAAGCTTTCTTT.